This T cell receptor (beta chain) was identified during a study of PD-1 and CTLA-4 blockade in melanoma. Profiling relied on immunoSEQ multiplex PCR, and the TCRdb table lists in-frame clones only, not all of them. Among 30,000 or so clones listed, 75% to 95% were seen once. The CDR3 length is 14 residues. J gave up 5 bases and V 5 bases, and 6 bases lay outside the gene matches. Germline V gives CDR1 MNHEY, CDR2 SMNVEV (reference sequence). The sequences come from CD8+ T cells from peripheral blood, collected from a patient given anti-PD-1 treatment. The chain couples TRBV27 to TRBJ1-5, with 7 bases fitting TRBD1. The TCR comes from a human donor with melanoma. CDR3 amino acids: CASSPRGIHQPQHF. CDR3 DNA: TGTGCCAGCAGTCCCAGGGGGATCCATCAGCCCCAGCATTTT.